The 29 T cell receptor beta chains presented below share a single source sample, sequenced in a study of blood T cell repertoires in COVID-19 (dated by TCRdb to the early 2020s). The library was built by means of the immunoSEQ multiplex PCR assay. The table comes from immuneACCESS by way of TCRdb, which keeps in-frame sequences with V and J called. Part of the clones is missing from these tables; in studies checked, under half for an unresolved V gene and the rest for unknown reasons. Present in this sample are 70,000 to 80,000 clones, about 91% of which were seen just once. The ten largest clones represent approximately 4.8% of the sample. Sequencing used peripheral blood. The receptors originated from a woman aged 60-70 years with active COVID-19.

This chain connects TRBV4-1 to TRBJ1-1, with TRBD1 matching over 12 bases. The germline V gene has CDR1 MGHRA and CDR2 YSYEKL. The CDR3 extends over 20 amino acids. The V gene end was trimmed by 2 bases and the J gene end by 1 base; junction bases not matched to a gene: 14. The CDR3 sequence: CASSQFGVPGQGAENTEAFF. DNA of the CDR3: TGCGCCAGCAGCCAATTTGGCGTTCCGGGACAGGGGGCCGAGAACACTGAAGCTTTCTTT.

The rearrangement links TRBV28 to TRBJ2-7, with 9 nucleotides matching TRBD1. Germline CDR1 and CDR2: MDHEN and SYDVKM. V lost 6 bases, J lost 5 bases, and 17 bases stayed unmatched. CDR3 length: 17 amino acids. Written as DNA, the CDR3 is TGTGCCAGCAGCGAGTCCTTTATGACAGGGGGTTTACACGAGCAGTACTTC. It yields the protein CASSESFMTGGLHEQYF.

This chain uses TRBV3-1 (or the pseudogene TRBV3-2) with TRBJ2-2, with 8 bases identical to TRBD2. Germline assignment: CDR1 LGHDT and CDR2 YNNKEL (reference sequence). The CDR3 has 16 amino acids. V shed 1 base and J 5 bases; nucleotides not matched to a gene: 6. CDR3 sequence: CASSQVSGIRTGELFF. For the CDR3, the DNA is TGTGCCAGCAGCCAAGTTAGCGGGATACGAACCGGGGAGCTGTTTTTT.

The CDR3 DNA sequence: TGCGCCAGCGGCAGACAGGGGAATTCACCCCTCCACTTT. Its protein is CASGRQGNSPLHF. This chain links TRBV10-2 with TRBJ1-6, with 8 bases lining up with TRBD1. Trimming took 8 bases from V and 7 from J; bases not matched to a gene: 4. The CDR3 is 13 amino acids. From germline, CDR1 is WSHSY and CDR2 SAAADI.

The chain carries TRBV28 and TRBJ2-1; D perhaps matches TRBD2 (6 bases). The germline V gene encodes CDR1 MDHEN and CDR2 SYDVKM. This CDR3 is built from 17 residues. Trimming cost V 8 bases and J 0 bases, with 20 bases left between them. The CDR3 spells CASQQWTGESSYNEQFF. CDR3 nucleotides: TGTGCCAGCCAGCAGTGGACGGGGGAAAGCTCCTACAATGAGCAGTTCTTC. The whole variable domain, filled in from reference TRBV28 and TRBJ2-1, reads DVKVTQSSRYLVKRTGEKVFLECVQDMDHENMFWYRQDPGLGLRLIYFSYDVKMKEKGDIPEGYSVSREKKERFSLILESASTNQTSMYLCASQQWTGESSYNEQFFGPGTRLTVL.

The V gene is TRBV19, the J gene TRBJ2-1; no definite D call. CDR3 size: 13 residues. Germline CDR1 and CDR2: LNHDA and SQIVND (reference sequence). With 10 bases removed from V and 1 base from J, the gap between germline ends came to 11 bases. The CDR3 DNA reads as TGTGCCACGTTTAGTTCATCCTACAATGAGCAGTTCTTC. It specifies CATFSSSYNEQFF.

V is TRBV7-9 and J is TRBJ1-1; D might be TRBD1 (5 bases). With 5 bases removed from V and 1 base from J, the gap between germline ends came to 17 bases. Germline CDR1 SEHNR, CDR2 FQNEAQ (reference sequence). The CDR3 has 16 residues. The CDR3 DNA reads as TGTGCCAGCAGCGCCTCCTGGGGGGAGGGGAACACTGAAGCTTTCTTT. Amino acids: CASSASWGEGNTEAFF.

The rearrangement links TRBV27 to TRBJ2-3; maybe TRBD2 (7 bases). Germline CDR1 and CDR2: MNHEY and SMNVEV (reference sequence). Trimming took off 4 bases at V and 2 bases at J, with 16 bases between the two ends. The CDR3 extends over 16 amino acids. The CDR3 protein is CASSWGGYRVTDTQYF. As DNA, the CDR3 is TGTGCCAGCAGTTGGGGGGGCTACAGGGTCACAGATACGCAGTATTTT.

This chain joins TRBV4-2 and TRBJ2-1; D remains ambiguous. The germline V gene encodes CDR1 LGHNA and CDR2 YNFKEQ. Trimming took off 1 base at V and 5 bases at J, with 12 bases between the two ends. The CDR3 extends over 15 amino acids. DNA for the CDR3: TGTGCCAGCAGCCAAGGCGGTGGCGGAAACAATGAGCAGTTCTTC. Translated: CASSQGGGGNNEQFF.

J is TRBJ2-1 and V is TRBV10-2; 10 nucleotides match TRBD2. CDR1 and CDR2 from the germline V gene are WSHSY and SAAADI. Trimming took 5 bases from V and 0 from J; bases not matched to a gene: 4. This CDR3 spans 16 amino acids. The CDR3 is CASSRRTSGSYNEQFF. CDR3 sequence (DNA): TGCGCCAGCAGTCGGAGGACTAGCGGCTCCTACAATGAGCAGTTCTTC.

This sequence joins TRBV19 and TRBJ1-1, with 11 bases identical to TRBD1. This CDR3 contains 16 residues. V was clipped by 9 bases and J by 5 bases; unmatched bases: 14. In germline, CDR1 is LNHDA, CDR2 SQIVND (reference sequence). CDR3 DNA: TGTGCCAGCCGGGGGTCTACCGGGACAGGGGGGACTGAAGCTTTCTTT. Amino acids: CASRGSTGTGGTEAFF.

This clone appeared once. This chain uses TRBV7-9 with TRBJ2-1; D uncertain. The V gene's germline CDR1 is SEHNR and CDR2 FQNEAQ (reference sequence). Deletions cut 2 bases from V and 5 bases from J, with 13 bases between. CDR3 length: 15 amino acids. The CDR3 loop reads CASSLNSEIDNEQFF. DNA of the CDR3: TGTGCCAGCAGCTTAAATTCGGAGATCGACAATGAGCAGTTCTTC.

The rearrangement links TRBV6-5 to TRBJ2-5, with no clear D. Trimming removed 2 bases from V and 2 bases from J, with 6 bases in between. CDR1 MNHEY and CDR2 SVGAGI come from the germline V gene. This CDR3 spans 13 amino acids. The DNA for the CDR3 is TGTGCCAGCAGTTACGCCAGGCAAGAGACCCAGTACTTC. It specifies CASSYARQETQYF.

This clone was picked up one time. This rearrangement joins TRBV6-5 to TRBJ2-1; 9 bases map to TRBD1. Germline-derived CDR1 and CDR2 are MNHEY and SVGAGI. The CDR3 is 15 amino acids. V lost 7 bases, J lost 3 bases, and 7 bases stayed unmatched. CDR3 nucleotide sequence: TGTGCCAGCACAGACGGGACAGGGCGCTACAATGAGCAGTTCTTC. This translates into CASTDGTGRYNEQFF.

This clone appeared a single time. The CDR3 region is CASMPPGTGAGYGAKNIQYF. The CDR3 nucleotides are TGTGCCAGCATGCCACCGGGGACAGGGGCTGGTTATGGAGCCAAAAACATTCAGTACTTC. The chain recombines TRBV19 with TRBJ2-4; TRBD1 matches 10 bases. Looked up from germline, CDR1 is LNHDA and CDR2 is SQIVND (reference sequence). Germline trimming cut 9 bases from V and 0 bases from J; bases unmatched to any gene: 20. This CDR3 has 20 residues.

V usage is TRBV15 and J usage is TRBJ2-1; 10 bases are a match to TRBD2. CDR3 size: 16 residues. J was trimmed by 4 bases and V by 1 base; bases with no gene match: 4. CDR1 LNHNV and CDR2 YYDKDF come from the germline V gene (reference sequence). CDR3 in DNA: TGTGCCACCAGCAGAGGGGGTAGCGGGAGGTACAATGAGCAGTTCTTC. Residues: CATSRGGSGRYNEQFF. The full variable domain, in which reference TRBV15 and TRBJ2-1 provide the parts outside the CDR3, is DAMVIQNPRYQVTQFGKPVTLSCSQTLNHNVMYWYQQKSSQAPKLLFHYYDKDFNNEADTPDNFQSRRPNTSFCFLDIRSPGLGDTAMYLCATSRGGSGRYNEQFFGPGTRLTVL.

This clone was observed a few times. This chain links TRBV6-2 or TRBV6-3 with TRBJ2-3; 8 bases agree with TRBD2. This CDR3 is built from 16 residues. Germline assignment: CDR1 MNHEY and CDR2 SVGEGT. The V and J ends lost 1 base and 2 bases, in that order; junction bases with no gene match: 5. The CDR3 bases are TGTGCCAGCAGTTACTGGGCGGGAGGTCCCACAGATACGCAGTATTTT. Its protein product is CASSYWAGGPTDTQYF.

The gene calls are TRBV19 and TRBJ2-1; TRBD2 is a possible D gene (6 bases). Germline CDR1 reads LNHDA; CDR2 reads SQIVND (reference sequence). The CDR3 runs to 15 residues. V was pared by 7 bases and J by 3 bases, with 16 bases between. The CDR3 DNA follows: TGTGCCAGTACCGTAGACCCCGGGGGCTACAATGAGCAGTTCTTC. Amino acid sequence: CASTVDPGGYNEQFF.

To note about this clone: Compared with germline, one end of the junction differs, possibly owing to a read error. The genes are TRBV7-9 and TRBJ1-2, with TRBD1 matching 7 bases. CDR3 length equals 15 residues. The germline gives CDR1 SEHNR, CDR2 FQNEAQ (reference sequence). CDR3 DNA: TGTGCCAGCAGCTTAAGACAGGGCTACCCAGAAAGAGTCCACTTC. The encoded protein is CASSLRQGYPERVHF.

The chain employs TRBV6-1 and TRBJ2-1; 11 bases match TRBD2. Germline CDR1 is MNHNS and CDR2 is SASEGT. V dropped 3 bases and J dropped 8; count of bases not matched to a gene: 9. The CDR3 has 16 residues. CDR3 bases: TGTGCCAGCAGTGATATAATAGCGGGAGGGCCTTATGAGCAGTTCTTC. It specifies CASSDIIAGGPYEQFF.

The J gene is TRBJ1-2, the V gene TRBV9, with D perhaps TRBD1 (6 bases). The CDR3 is made up of 15 amino acids. The ends were cut back, 0 bases at V and 7 bases at J, with 16 bases in the middle. In germline, CDR1 is SGDLS, CDR2 YYNGEE. CDR3 in DNA: TGTGCCAGCAGCGTAGGGGAGGGGGAGTTATTTGGCTACACCTTC. Residues: CASSVGEGELFGYTF. Complete variable domain (other parts from reference TRBV9 and TRBJ1-2): DSGVTQTPKHLITATGQRVTLRCSPRSGDLSVYWYQQSLDQGLQFLIQYYNGEERAKGNILERFSAQQFPDLHSELNLSSLELGDSALYFCASSVGEGELFGYTFGSGTRLTVV.

CDR3 nucleotide sequence: TGCGCCAGCAGCTATGAAGGGGCCGGGGAGCTGTTTTTT. Translating it yields CASSYEGAGELFF. The rearrangement links TRBV5-1 to TRBJ2-2, with D possibly matching TRBD1 (5 bases). The CDR3 runs to 13 residues. Trimming removed 3 bases from V and 6 bases from J, with 9 bases in between. Germline assignment: CDR1 SGHRS and CDR2 YFSETQ.

The V gene is TRBV29-1, the J gene TRBJ1-1; D call uncertain. This CDR3 has 12 amino acids. V was cut by 5 bases and J by 0 bases, with 7 bases left in between. Germline V gives CDR1 SQVTM, CDR2 ANQGSEA. CDR3 in DNA: TGCAGCGTTCTCCCGTTGAACACTGAAGCTTTCTTT. Protein sequence: CSVLPLNTEAFF.

The chain carries TRBV7-2 and TRBJ2-5; D is ambiguous. Trimming took off 1 base at V and 0 bases at J, with 6 bases between the two ends. CDR3 length: 14 amino acids. Germline V lookup: CDR1 SGHTA, CDR2 FQGNSA. The CDR3 DNA reads as TGTGCCAGCAGCTTAGGAGGTTACCAAGAGACCCAGTACTTC. Its translation: CASSLGGYQETQYF.

This chain links TRBV7-2 with TRBJ2-7; weak D call: TRBD1 (5 bases). The germline V and J ends were trimmed by 1 base and 7 bases, with 11 bases remaining between them. From germline, CDR1 is SGHTA and CDR2 FQGNSA. The CDR3 spans 13 residues. CDR3 in DNA: TGTGCCAGCAGCTTAGGACCAGGGATTGAGCAGTACTTC. Translation: CASSLGPGIEQYF.

The chain is built from TRBV7-2 and TRBJ1-2; 7 bases line up with TRBD1. The trim removed 3 bases at V and 4 bases at J, leaving 5 bases unmatched. The CDR3 extends over 14 amino acids. The germline V gene has CDR1 SGHTA and CDR2 FQGNSA. The CDR3 bases are TGTGCCAGCAGCTTCCGGGACAGTCGCTATGGCTACACCTTC. Its protein product is CASSFRDSRYGYTF.

The chain has TRBV2 and TRBJ1-1, with D tentatively TRBD1 (5 bases). CDR3 length: 14 residues. Trimming stripped 2 bases from V and 7 bases from J, with 14 bases between. The V gene's germline CDR1 is SNHLY and CDR2 FYNNEI. The CDR3 protein is CASSERLGGDEAFF. For the CDR3, the DNA is TGTGCCAGCAGTGAAAGGTTAGGAGGGGATGAAGCTTTCTTT.

The chain carries TRBV28 and TRBJ1-5; D call uncertain. The germline V and J ends were trimmed by 2 bases and 5 bases, with 7 bases remaining between them. CDR3 size: 13 residues. Germline V gives CDR1 MDHEN, CDR2 SYDVKM. CDR3 sequence reads: CASSLNSYQPQHF. The CDR3 bases are TGTGCCAGCAGTTTAAACAGCTATCAGCCCCAGCATTTT.

The chain carries TRBV19 and TRBJ2-1, with 8 positions matching TRBD2. The V segment lost 5 bases and the J segment 9 bases; nucleotides outside the gene matches: 12. The CDR3 totals 15 residues. Looked up from germline, CDR1 is LNHDA and CDR2 is SQIVND (reference sequence). CDR3 nucleotide sequence: TGTGCCAGTAGTGTCACGGCTAGCGGGTTAGGTGAGCAGTTCTTC. It translates to CASSVTASGLGEQFF.